This T cell receptor (beta chain) was retrieved from a study of Tregs in tolerant kidney transplant recipients (dated by TCRdb to about 2019). Regarding the complete study: The study applied TCRbeta sequencing to find donor-specific regulatory T cells before combined kidney and bone marrow transplantation and then followed those same cells after transplant. Paper-wide results and their limitations: Because the study included only a small number of patients, the results must be confirmed in larger populations and under other immunosuppression protocols. Expanding Tregs with activated donor B cells appeared to identify the most biologically relevant and donor-specific TCRbeta repertoire. Biological reproducibility was not directly assessed, although technical replication error appeared to be minimal. In tolerant patients, the expansion of donor-specific Tregs was greater than global Treg expansion, suggesting that the expansion was antigen-driven rather than nonspecific. For some patients the PCR primers changed over time, which made it impossible to compare the samples from those patients at the nucleotide level.

Comments on this clone: Its antigen target is currently unknown. Base quality data are lacking; no much larger clone is found one base away.

At the junction V is shortened by 0 bases and J by 5 bases; bases outside the gene matches: 10. Inclusive of the bounding cysteine and phenylalanine, the CDR3 is 16 residues long. Solely the CDR3 DNA is kept, with 48 bases framed from the first base. The germline V gene specifies SGDLS as CDR1 and YYNGEE as CDR2. Genomic DNA was extracted from sorted cells with the QIAGEN DNeasy Blood and Tissue Kit for TCRbeta CDR3 sequencing. High-throughput TCRbeta CDR3 sequencing, which included PCR amplification with bias correction and internal controls, was done commercially through immunoSEQ. The study's processing was this. Unique productive TCRbeta sequences were defined by CDR3 nucleotide sequence where primers matched, otherwise by CDR3 amino acid sequence with Vbeta and Jbeta genes. To correct for sorting error, sequences found in more than one sorted population at a frequency ratio of 2:1 or less were discarded, and the remaining shared sequences were assigned to the population with the higher frequency. A sequence counted as donor-reactive if, in CFSE-low cells, the sequence had a frequency of at least 0.01% and was expanded at least 5-fold compared with unstimulated cells. Repertoire divergence was quantified by Jensen-Shannon divergence calculated from the top 100 TCRbeta sequences ranked by frequency. For samples with multiple sequencing runs, sorting error was corrected separately for each run before the runs were pooled. Entries here come from immuneACCESS through TCRdb and include only in-frame sequences with V and J called. Some clones fail to appear in such tables; in the studies checked, an unresolved V gene covers under half of the shortfall, and the cause of the remainder is unknown. V and J calls and clone size are given by that table; D and trimming were obtained from the DNA. The sample yields about 50,000 clones; about nine tenths were counted once. 15% to 19% of the sample is in the top ten clones.

Transplants used related donors with nonmyeloablative bone marrow transplantation; mixed chimerism was transient in the human trials. Thawed PBMCs were FACS-sorted into unstimulated Tregs (CD4+CD25+CD127-), CD4+ non-Tregs (CD4+CD25-), CD4 cells and CD8 cells. Patients were several combined kidney and bone marrow transplant recipients from the ITN036ST trial, and only these trial subjects had samples available. Healthy control blood was separated into PBMCs by Ficoll density gradient and cryopreserved, and patient PBMCs were collected both before and after transplant. This specimen was CD8+ T cells from blood (PBMCs), taken 12 months after the transplant. The sequence came from a human patient who received a combined kidney and bone marrow transplant. After a transplant, certain T cells may trace back to the graft donor. The chain employs TRBV9 and TRBJ2-7; TRBD2 agrees with 8 junctional bases. The nucleotide sequence reads TGTGCCAGCAGCGTAGGTGGTAGCGGGACGTTTCACGAGCAGTACTTC. It is translated as CASSVGGSGTFHEQYF.